The 7 T cell receptor beta chains reported below all come from one sample, sequenced in a study of cytomegalovirus exposure and HLA in healthy donors. Primers for the PCR totalled 60 Vbeta and 13 Jbeta. Assay: immunoSEQ multiplex PCR; the TCRdb copy retains only in-frame clones and omits some. Recorded for this sample: roughly 54,000 clones. Sequencing was done on a sample of PBMCs. The origin of the receptors is a woman aged 25-40 years in good health and CMV-seropositive.

The chain employs TRBV5-1 and TRBJ2-2, with 11 bases matching TRBD1. The CDR3 runs to 16 residues. The germline gives CDR1 SGHRS, CDR2 YFSETQ. Trimming removed 4 bases from V and 4 bases from J; junction bases left unmatched: 6. The CDR3 region is CASSVGQGASTGELFF. The CDR3 DNA reads as TGCGCCAGCAGCGTAGGACAGGGGGCGAGCACCGGGGAGCTGTTTTTT.

V gene TRBV9 combines with J gene TRBJ2-5, with a possible D match to TRBD1 (6 bases). This CDR3 is 16 amino acids long. Trimming removed 3 bases at V and 0 bases at J, with 15 bases between. Germline V lookup: CDR1 SGDLS, CDR2 YYNGEE. CDR3 coding DNA: TGTGCCAGCAGCGAAAAGGGGGAGACCTACCAAGAGACCCAGTACTTC. Translation gives CASSEKGETYQETQYF.

V and J are TRBV4-2 and TRBJ2-1; possible D gene TRBD2, 6 bases. V lost 1 base, J lost 5 bases, and 15 bases lay in between. There are 16 residues in the CDR3. CDR1 and CDR2 from the germline V gene are LGHNA and YNFKEQ. The CDR3 DNA reads as TGTGCCAGCAGCCAAGTCGGCGGGGTAACCGACAATGAGCAGTTCTTC. Its protein is CASSQVGGVTDNEQFF.

The genes are TRBV30 and TRBJ1-5; 8 bases align to TRBD1. CDR3 length: 13 residues. V was pared by 4 bases and J by 7 bases, with 6 bases of the junction left unmatched. Germline assignment: CDR1 GTSNPN and CDR2 SVGIG (reference sequence). In DNA form, the CDR3 reads TGTGCCTGGAAAGGACAGGGAAGACAGCCCCAGCATTTT. This codes for CAWKGQGRQPQHF.

This chain joins TRBV5-1 and TRBJ2-1; no definite D call. Trimming stripped 4 bases from V and 10 bases from J, with 12 bases between. The germline V gene encodes CDR1 SGHRS and CDR2 YFSETQ. The CDR3 is 12 amino acids. The CDR3 DNA reads as TGCGCCAGCAGCCTGAGCAGGTTGGAGCAGTTCTTC. It translates to CASSLSRLEQFF.

J is TRBJ1-6 and V is TRBV28; D is possibly TRBD1 (6 bases). V was trimmed by 5 bases and J by 9 bases, leaving 17 bases between them. The CDR3 spans 15 residues. CDR1 MDHEN and CDR2 SYDVKM come from the germline V gene. The CDR3 nucleotides are TGTGCCAGCAGTCCCCGAACAGGGTTGCCTTCACCCCTCCACTTT. As protein: CASSPRTGLPSPLHF.

This chain uses TRBV18 with TRBJ2-1; possibly TRBD1 for D (5 bases). CDR1 KGHSH and CDR2 LQKENI come from the germline V gene. Trimming removed 6 bases from V and 7 bases from J, with 10 bases in between. The CDR3 runs to 12 residues. The CDR3 DNA sequence: TGTGCCAGCTCTTCTAAGGGGAATGAGCAGTTCTTC. Amino acids: CASSSKGNEQFF.